The entry below gives a single T cell receptor (beta chain) sequence along with its context. These data are taken from a study of blood T cell repertoires in COVID-19. Assay: immunoSEQ multiplex PCR; the TCRdb copy retains only in-frame clones and omits some. The profile shows 85,000 to 130,000 clones, roughly 86% of them singletons. CDR3 length: 11 residues. Germline V gene sequence: CDR1 GTSNPN, CDR2 SVGIG (reference sequence). V lost 0 bases and J lost 10, with 9 bases in between. This sequence originates from a woman aged 60-75 years with acute or convalescent COVID-19. The sequenced sample consisted of peripheral blood. The V gene is TRBV30, the J gene TRBJ1-1, with D possibly being TRBD1 (5 bases). CDR3 protein: CAWSVSGGAFF. CDR3 nucleotides: TGTGCCTGGAGTGTTTCGGGGGGAGCTTTCTTT.